The 2 T cell receptor beta chains below were found in one sample sequenced in a study of siplizumab effects on memory and regulatory T cells. TCRdb keeps only in-frame clones here, not all; method: immunoSEQ multiplex PCR. The repertoire includes 70,000 to 95,000 clones, roughly 96% of them detected once, and 0.025% to 0.035% sits in the top ten. Sequenced: naive CD4+ T cells sorted from blood. The receptor set was obtained from a human donor in good health.

The chain joins TRBV2 to TRBJ1-6; possibly TRBD1 for D (6 bases). V dropped 10 bases and J dropped 9 bases, with 19 bases sitting between them. The germline V gene has CDR1 SNHLY and CDR2 FYNNEI. The CDR3 runs to 14 residues. DNA for the CDR3: TGTGCCACCACAGACAGGACGGCTAGTTCACCCCTCCACTTT. Amino acid sequence: CATTDRTASSPLHF.

The chain couples TRBV19 to TRBJ1-1, with D unresolved. Per germline, CDR1 LNHDA and CDR2 SQIVND (reference sequence). The germline V and J ends were trimmed by 8 bases and 5 bases, with 9 bases remaining between them. This CDR3 spans 11 amino acids. As DNA, the CDR3 is TGTGCCAGTCAGCGGGGAACTGAAGCTTTCTTT. Protein product: CASQRGTEAFF.